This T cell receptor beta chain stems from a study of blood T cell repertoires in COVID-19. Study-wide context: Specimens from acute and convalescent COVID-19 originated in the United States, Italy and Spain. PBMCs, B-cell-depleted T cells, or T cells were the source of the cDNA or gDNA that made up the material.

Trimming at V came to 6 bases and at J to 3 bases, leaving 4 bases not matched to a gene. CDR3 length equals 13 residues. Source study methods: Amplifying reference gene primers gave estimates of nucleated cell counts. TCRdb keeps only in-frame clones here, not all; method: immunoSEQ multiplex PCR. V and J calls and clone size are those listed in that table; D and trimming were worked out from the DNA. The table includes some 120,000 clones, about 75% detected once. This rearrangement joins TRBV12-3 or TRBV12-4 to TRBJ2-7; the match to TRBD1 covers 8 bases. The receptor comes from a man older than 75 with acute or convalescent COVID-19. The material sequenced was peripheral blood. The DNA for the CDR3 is TGTGCCAGCAGAAGACAGGGGCGCTACGAGCAGTACTTC. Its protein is CASRRQGRYEQYF.